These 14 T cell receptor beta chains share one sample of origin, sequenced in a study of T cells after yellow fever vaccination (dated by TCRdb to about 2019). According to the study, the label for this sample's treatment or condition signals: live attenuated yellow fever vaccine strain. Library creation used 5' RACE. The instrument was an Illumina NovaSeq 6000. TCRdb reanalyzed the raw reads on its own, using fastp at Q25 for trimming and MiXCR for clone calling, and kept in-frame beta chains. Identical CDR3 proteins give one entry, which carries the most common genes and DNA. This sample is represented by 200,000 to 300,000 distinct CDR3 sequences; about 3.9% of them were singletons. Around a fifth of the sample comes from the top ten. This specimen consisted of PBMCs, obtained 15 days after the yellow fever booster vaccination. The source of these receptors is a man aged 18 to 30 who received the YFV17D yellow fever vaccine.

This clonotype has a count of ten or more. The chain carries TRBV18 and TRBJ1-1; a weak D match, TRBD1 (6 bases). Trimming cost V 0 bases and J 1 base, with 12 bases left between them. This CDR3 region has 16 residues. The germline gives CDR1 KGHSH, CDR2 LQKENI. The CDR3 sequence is CASSPPIQGPNTEAFF. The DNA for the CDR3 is TGTGCCAGCTCACCACCGATACAGGGCCCGAACACTGAAGCTTTCTTT.

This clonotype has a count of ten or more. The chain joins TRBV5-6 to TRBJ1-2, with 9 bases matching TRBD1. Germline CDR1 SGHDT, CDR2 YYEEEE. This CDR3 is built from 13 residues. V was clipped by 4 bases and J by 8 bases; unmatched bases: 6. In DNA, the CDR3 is TGTGCCAGCAGCAAACCACAGGGGGCGGGCTACACCTTC. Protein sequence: CASSKPQGAGYTF.

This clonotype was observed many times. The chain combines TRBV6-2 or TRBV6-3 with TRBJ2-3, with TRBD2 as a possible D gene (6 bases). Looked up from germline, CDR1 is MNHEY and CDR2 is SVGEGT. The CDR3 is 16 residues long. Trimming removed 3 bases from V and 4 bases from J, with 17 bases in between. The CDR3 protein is CASSYRGLAEADTQYF. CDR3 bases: TGTGCCAGCAGTTATAGGGGACTGGCGGAGGCAGATACGCAGTATTTT.

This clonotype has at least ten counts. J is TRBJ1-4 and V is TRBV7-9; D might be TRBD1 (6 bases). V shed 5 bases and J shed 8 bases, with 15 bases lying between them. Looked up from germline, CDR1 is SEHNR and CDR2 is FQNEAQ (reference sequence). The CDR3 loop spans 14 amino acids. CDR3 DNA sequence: TGTGCCAGCAGCCCCCGGGGGGCCTTCGAAAAACTGTTTTTT. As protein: CASSPRGAFEKLFF.

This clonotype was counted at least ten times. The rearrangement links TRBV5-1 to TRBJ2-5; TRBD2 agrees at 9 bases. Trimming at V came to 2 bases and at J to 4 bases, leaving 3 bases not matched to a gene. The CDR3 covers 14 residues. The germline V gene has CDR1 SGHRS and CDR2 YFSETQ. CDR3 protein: CASSFGTSRETQYF. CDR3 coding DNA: TGCGCCAGCAGCTTCGGGACTAGCCGAGAGACCCAGTACTTC.

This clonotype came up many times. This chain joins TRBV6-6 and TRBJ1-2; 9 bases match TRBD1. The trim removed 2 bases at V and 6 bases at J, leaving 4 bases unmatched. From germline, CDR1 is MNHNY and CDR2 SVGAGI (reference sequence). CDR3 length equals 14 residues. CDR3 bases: TGTGCCAGCAGTTACGCCGACAGGGGGGATGGCTACACCTTC. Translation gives CASSYADRGDGYTF.

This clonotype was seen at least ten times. The CDR3 loop is CASSLSPGTIYEQYF. The CDR3, as DNA: TGTGCCAGCAGTTTGTCGCCGGGGACAATCTACGAGCAGTACTTC. The chain uses TRBV12-3 or TRBV12-4 and TRBJ2-7; TRBD1 is a possible D gene (6 bases). The CDR3 contains 15 residues. V was trimmed by 3 bases and J by 3 bases, leaving 15 bases between them.

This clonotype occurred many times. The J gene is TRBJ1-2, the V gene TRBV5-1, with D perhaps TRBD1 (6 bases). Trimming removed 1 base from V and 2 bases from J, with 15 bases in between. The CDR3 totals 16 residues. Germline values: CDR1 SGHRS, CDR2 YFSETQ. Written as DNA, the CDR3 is TGCGCCAGCAGCTTGCGACCCAGGGGTACAAACTATGGCTACACCTTC. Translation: CASSLRPRGTNYGYTF.

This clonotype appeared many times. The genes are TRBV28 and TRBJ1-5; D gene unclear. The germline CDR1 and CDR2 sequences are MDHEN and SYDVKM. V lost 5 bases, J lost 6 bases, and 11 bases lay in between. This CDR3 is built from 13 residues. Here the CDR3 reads CASSLEVAQPQHF. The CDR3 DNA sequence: TGTGCCAGCAGTCTCGAGGTGGCTCAGCCCCAGCATTTT.

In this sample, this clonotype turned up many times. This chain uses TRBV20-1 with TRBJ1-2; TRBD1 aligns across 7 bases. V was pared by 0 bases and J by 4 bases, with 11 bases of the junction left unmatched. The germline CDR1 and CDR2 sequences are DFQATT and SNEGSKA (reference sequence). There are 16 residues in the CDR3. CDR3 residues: CSARDLFDRVGYGYTF. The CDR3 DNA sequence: TGCAGTGCTAGAGACCTATTCGACAGGGTTGGCTATGGCTACACCTTC.

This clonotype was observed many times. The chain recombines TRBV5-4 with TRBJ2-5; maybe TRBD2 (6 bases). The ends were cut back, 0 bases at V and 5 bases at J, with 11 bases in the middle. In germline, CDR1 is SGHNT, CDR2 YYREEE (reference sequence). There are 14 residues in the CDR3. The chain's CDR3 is CASSLGVSGETQYF. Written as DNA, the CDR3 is TGTGCCAGCAGCTTGGGGGTTAGCGGCGAGACCCAGTACTTC.

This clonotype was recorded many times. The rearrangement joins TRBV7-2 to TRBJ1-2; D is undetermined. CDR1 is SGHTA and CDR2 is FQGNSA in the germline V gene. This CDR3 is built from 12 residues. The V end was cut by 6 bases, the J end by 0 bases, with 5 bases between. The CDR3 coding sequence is TGTGCCAGCAGTTATACTAACTATGGCTACACCTTC. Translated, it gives CASSYTNYGYTF.

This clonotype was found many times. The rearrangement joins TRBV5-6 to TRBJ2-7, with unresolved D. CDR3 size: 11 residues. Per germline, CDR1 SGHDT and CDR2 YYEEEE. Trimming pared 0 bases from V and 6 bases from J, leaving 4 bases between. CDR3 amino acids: CASSLAFEQYV. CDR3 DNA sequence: TGTGCCAGCAGCTTGGCCTTCGAGCAGTACGTC.

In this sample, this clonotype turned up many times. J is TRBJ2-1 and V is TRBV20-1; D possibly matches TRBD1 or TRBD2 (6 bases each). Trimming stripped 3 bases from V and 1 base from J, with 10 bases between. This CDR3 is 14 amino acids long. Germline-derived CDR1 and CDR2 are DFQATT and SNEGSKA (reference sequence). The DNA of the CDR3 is TGCAGTGCTAGCGGGGGCACTTCCTACAATGAGCAGTTCTTC. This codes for CSASGGTSYNEQFF.